This TCR beta chain was captured by sequencing in a study of beta chain features in type 1 diabetes. About the study: In age, gender and cell yields, patients were similar to healthy donors. Examination of sorted cells across all samples involved over 85,000,000 cells.

CDR1 and CDR2 (germline): SQVTM, ANQGSEA. The CDR3 has 13 residues. General study findings and limits: Type 1 diabetes patients had TCRB CDR3s that were shorter (moderately but significantly so) in all four CD4+ subsets.

Isolated RNA was reverse transcribed in full, so expressed TCRB transcripts were sequenced. Read counts averaged roughly 3.5 million for samples of naive, central memory and regulatory T cells. Sequenced by immunoSEQ multiplex PCR; TCRdb stores in-frame clones only, minus some. The sample lists around 400,000 clones, over 12% occurring once. This clone has a handful of counts. Its antigen remains unidentified. This rearrangement joins TRBV29-1 to TRBJ2-1; D remains ambiguous. The sequence was obtained from a woman under 30 in good health. Material: naive CD4+ T cells from blood. The CDR3 sequence: CSTQSTSYNEQFF. CDR3 in DNA: TGCAGTACACAGTCGACCTCCTACAATGAGCAGTTCTTC.